The 17 T cell receptor beta chains in this list originate from one sample, sequenced in a study of CD8 T cells in Susac syndrome. With random hexamers, roughly 0.5 to 1 ug RNA was reverse transcribed. TCRdb analysed the immunoSEQ multiplex PCR reads with MiXCR anew, one entry per CDR3 protein. The data show 55,000 to 80,000 distinct CDR3 sequences, 85% to 95% seen once. Material: CD4+ T cells from PBMCs. The receptors were sampled from a human donor with Susac syndrome.

V gene TRBV15 combines with J gene TRBJ1-5, with D perhaps matching TRBD1 (5 bases). Germline values: CDR1 LNHNV, CDR2 YYDKDF (reference sequence). The CDR3 consists of 13 residues. V was clipped by 8 bases and J by 7 bases, with 15 bases between them. For the CDR3, the DNA is TGTGCCACCGGGGGGGGAGTGGTACAGCCCCAGCATTTT. The encoded protein is CATGGGVVQPQHF.

This chain connects TRBV7-9 to TRBJ2-7; tentative D call: TRBD2 (6 bases). V lost 5 bases and J 7 bases, leaving 18 bases between the germline ends. Germline V gives CDR1 SEHNR, CDR2 FQNEAQ (reference sequence). The CDR3 covers 14 residues. For the CDR3, the DNA is TGTGCCAGCAGCCACACGAAGGCCGGGGGAGAGCAGTACTTC. This encodes CASSHTKAGGEQYF.

This clonotype has just a few counts. This sequence joins TRBV5-1 and TRBJ2-2; D call uncertain. The V gene's germline CDR1 is SGHRS and CDR2 YFSETQ. This CDR3 region has 13 residues. V dropped 0 bases and J dropped 5 bases, with 5 bases sitting between them. The CDR3 DNA follows: TGCGCCAGCAGCTTGGACGGAACCGGGGAGCTGTTTTTT. Amino acids: CASSLDGTGELFF.

V gene TRBV6-2 or TRBV6-3 combines with J gene TRBJ1-1, with 8 bases fitting TRBD1. Germline assignment: CDR1 MNHEY and CDR2 SVGEGT. CDR3 length equals 15 residues. The V and J ends lost 7 bases and 0 bases, in that order; junction bases with no gene match: 7. CDR3 sequence reads: CASTKGQGLNTEAFF. CDR3 in DNA: TGTGCCAGCACCAAAGGACAGGGCTTGAACACTGAAGCTTTCTTT.

In nucleotides, the CDR3 is TGTGCCAGCAGGGAATACAGGGGTTACGAGCAGTACTTC. Amino acids: CASREYRGYEQYF. The chain combines TRBV7-2 with TRBJ2-7; TRBD1 matches 7 bases. Germline lookup yields CDR1 SGHTA and CDR2 FQGNSA. V dropped 6 bases and J dropped 4; count of bases not matched to a gene: 6. The CDR3 length is 13 residues.

The V gene is TRBV19, the J gene TRBJ2-5; D could derive from TRBD1 or TRBD2 (5 bases each). With 0 bases removed from V and 4 bases from J, the gap between germline ends came to 12 bases. Germline assignment: CDR1 LNHDA and CDR2 SQIVND (reference sequence). This CDR3 contains 15 residues. CDR3 amino acids: CASSIERGRIETQYF. For the CDR3, the DNA is TGTGCCAGTAGTATAGAGAGGGGACGCATAGAGACCCAGTACTTC.

This sequence joins TRBV7-3 and TRBJ2-2, with D perhaps matching TRBD2 (7 bases). The CDR3 is 14 amino acids. The germline gives CDR1 SGHTA, CDR2 FQGTGA. Trimming cost V 2 bases and J 6 bases, with 10 bases left between them. The DNA for the CDR3 is TGTGCCAGCAGCTTAGGGGGGGCACCCGGGGAGCTGTTTTTT. Amino acid sequence: CASSLGGAPGELFF.

This clonotype was found once. The chain recombines TRBV20-1 with TRBJ1-1; no definite D call. The CDR3 totals 13 residues. Per the germline V gene, CDR1 is DFQATT and CDR2 is SNEGSKA (reference sequence). The germline V and J ends were trimmed by 3 bases and 4 bases, with 12 bases remaining between them. The CDR3 DNA follows: TGCAGTGCTAGCTCACCAGCCGGCACTGAAGCTTTCTTT. This codes for CSASSPAGTEAFF.

This clonotype was picked up a small number of times. CDR3 sequence (DNA): TGTGCCAGCAGCTTAACGGGGGCCAATCAGCCCCAGCATTTT. Amino acids: CASSLTGANQPQHF. J is TRBJ1-5 and V is TRBV11-2, with D perhaps matching TRBD1 (6 bases). V was shortened by 2 bases and J by 3 bases, with 8 bases between the two germline ends. This CDR3 contains 14 residues. Germline CDR1 is SGHAT and CDR2 is FQNNGV.

The genes are TRBV5-1 and TRBJ2-5, with D unclear. The CDR3 totals 13 residues. Trimming took 7 bases from V and 2 from J, leaving 12 bases between them. Germline CDR1 SGHRS, CDR2 YFSETQ. In DNA form, the CDR3 reads TGCGCCAGCCGAGGAGCCAGGCAAGAGACCCAGTACTTC. This codes for CASRGARQETQYF.

The V and J genes are TRBV6-5 and TRBJ1-6; D ambiguous. Germline assignment: CDR1 MNHEY and CDR2 SVGAGI. This CDR3 region has 17 residues. The V gene lost 0 bases and the J gene lost 7 bases, with 16 bases spanning the gap. Here the CDR3 DNA reads TGTGCCAGCAGTTACTCCGGGCCCTATTCGAAGAATTCACCCCTCCACTTT. Protein: CASSYSGPYSKNSPLHF.

This sequence joins TRBV20-1 and TRBJ2-3, with TRBD1 identical over 8 bases. CDR1 DFQATT and CDR2 SNEGSKA come from the germline V gene (reference sequence). The CDR3 runs 14 residues. Germline trimming cut 6 bases from V and 1 base from J; bases unmatched to any gene: 6. The CDR3 DNA reads as TGCAGTGCGTCTCAGGGGGCTGGCACAGATACGCAGTATTTT. Translation: CSASQGAGTDTQYF.

The rearrangement joins TRBV7-8 to TRBJ1-2; D remains unclear. Per the germline V gene, CDR1 is SGHVS and CDR2 is FQNEAQ. This CDR3 is 15 amino acids long. Trimming cost V 4 bases and J 3 bases, with 15 bases left between them. In DNA, the CDR3 is TGTGCCAGCAGCTCGAAGCAGTATGGGGACTATGGCTACACCTTC. As protein: CASSSKQYGDYGYTF.

The genes are TRBV3-1 and TRBJ2-7, with a possible D match to TRBD1 (6 bases). This CDR3 contains 14 residues. The V end was cut by 0 bases, the J end by 2 bases, with 8 bases between. From germline, CDR1 is LGHDT and CDR2 YNNKEL (reference sequence). The CDR3 protein is CASSQDWTAYEQYF. The CDR3 region has the DNA TGTGCCAGCAGCCAAGACTGGACAGCCTACGAGCAGTACTTC.

A note on this clonotype: One junction end does not reproduce the germline sequence, and a read error may be involved. The genes are TRBV2 and TRBJ2-2; 10 nucleotides line up with TRBD2. The V gene's germline CDR1 is SNHLY and CDR2 FYNNEI. The CDR3 runs 15 residues. The CDR3 coding sequence is TGTGCCAGCAGAGAAGGACTAGCGGACACCGGGGAGCTGTTTTTT. Protein: CASREGLADTGELFF.

The chain is built from TRBV7-9 and TRBJ2-1; 10 bases are a match to TRBD2. Germline CDR1 is SEHNR and CDR2 is FQNEAQ (reference sequence). This CDR3 is built from 14 residues. The V and J ends lost 7 bases and 7 bases, in that order; junction bases with no gene match: 7. The CDR3 nucleotides are TGTGCCAGCATGGTGACGGGACTAGCGAATGAGCAGTTCTTC. Translating gives CASMVTGLANEQFF. The full variable domain, rest sourced from reference TRBV7-9 and TRBJ2-1, is DTGVSQNPRHKITKRGQNVTFRCDPISEHNRLYWYRQTLGQGPEFLTYFQNEAQLEKSRLLSDRFSAERPKGSFSTLEIQRTEQGDSAMYLCASMVTGLANEQFFGPGTRLTVL.

The rearrangement links TRBV2 to TRBJ1-2, with D maybe TRBD1 (6 bases). CDR1 is SNHLY and CDR2 is FYNNEI in the germline V gene. This CDR3 contains 14 residues. V lost 2 bases and J 6 bases, leaving 13 bases between the germline ends. Here the CDR3 DNA reads TGTGCCAGCAGTGAATCCCAGGGGATGAATGGCTACACCTTC. It specifies CASSESQGMNGYTF.